A selection of T cell receptor beta chains follows, all from one sample in a study of molecular identifiers for immune sequencing clone quantification. TCRdb re-called the PCR reads with MiXCR, one entry per CDR3 protein. The sample contains approximately 630,000 distinct CDR3 sequences, around 25% of which appear only once. The sequenced material came from naive CD8+ T cells from blood, with Jurkat cell RNA spiked in. All receptors derive from a human donor in good health. Some libraries in this study had Jurkat cell RNA spiked in. Both conserved end residues are part of each CDR3. The D gene is left open where the match is weak. Some rows mark clone size as missing; the rest say once, few, many or name a class of expanded clone.

j_gene: TRBJ2-7
v_gene: TRBV6-2/TRBV6-3
abundance: many
d_gene: NA
CDR3aa: CASSYDVGLSYEQYF
CDR3nt: TGTGCCAGCAGTTACGATGTCGGACTTTCCTACGAGCAGTACTTC

j_gene: TRBJ1-5
v_gene: TRBV4-3
abundance: NA
d_gene: NA
CDR3aa: CASSQDTGGTQPQHF
CDR3nt: TGCGCCAGCAGCCAAGATACCGGGGGCACGCAGCCCCAGCATTTT

j_gene: TRBJ1-4
v_gene: TRBV7-9
abundance: few
d_gene: TRBD1
CDR3aa: CASSSRDRSVSEKLFF
CDR3nt: TGTGCCAGCAGCTCCAGGGACAGGAGCGTTAGTGAAAAACTGTTTTTT

j_gene: TRBJ2-1
v_gene: TRBV3-1
abundance: NA
d_gene: TRBD2
CDR3aa: CASSQDWGGGLYNEQFF
CDR3nt: TGTGCCAGCAGCCAAGATTGGGGCGGGGGGCTGTACAATGAGCAGTTCTTC

j_gene: TRBJ1-2
v_gene: TRBV6-6
abundance: many
d_gene: TRBD1
CDR3aa: CASSYPGQASNYGYTF
CDR3nt: TGTGCCAGCAGTTACCCCGGACAGGCTAGTAACTATGGCTACACCTTC

j_gene: TRBJ2-5
v_gene: TRBV7-9
abundance: NA
d_gene: TRBD2
CDR3aa: CASSLLLAGVQAPPYF
CDR3nt: TGTGCCAGCAGCTTACTCCTAGCGGGGGTCCAAGCGCCCCCGTACTTC

j_gene: TRBJ2-7
v_gene: TRBV27
abundance: NA
d_gene: NA
CDR3aa: CASSFFGREWYEQYF
CDR3nt: TGTGCCAGCAGTTTTTTTGGCAGGGAATGGTACGAGCAGTACTTC

j_gene: TRBJ2-1
v_gene: TRBV7-6
abundance: few
d_gene: TRBD2
CDR3aa: CASSLTTSGSTRGEQFF
CDR3nt: TGTGCCAGCAGCTTAACCACTAGCGGTAGTACAAGGGGTGAGCAGTTCTTC

j_gene: TRBJ2-7
v_gene: TRBV4-3
abundance: NA
d_gene: TRBD1
CDR3aa: CASSQDMSRTGITYEQYF
CDR3nt: TGCGCCAGCAGCCAAGATATGAGCCGGACAGGGATTACCTACGAGCAGTACTTC

j_gene: TRBJ2-5
v_gene: TRBV28
abundance: NA
d_gene: NA
CDR3aa: CASSLRTGQESQYF
CDR3nt: TGTGCCAGCAGTCTTAGAACGGGGCAAGAGTCCCAGTACTTC

j_gene: TRBJ2-5
v_gene: TRBV11-2
abundance: NA
d_gene: NA
CDR3aa: CASSLFIEADETQYF
CDR3nt: TGTGCCAGCAGCTTATTCATTGAGGCGGACGAGACCCAGTACTTC

j_gene: TRBJ2-5
v_gene: TRBV3-1
abundance: NA
d_gene: NA
CDR3aa: CASSQMTDQETRYF
CDR3nt: TGTGCCAGCAGCCAGATGACTGACCAAGAGACCCGGTACTTC

j_gene: TRBJ2-4
v_gene: TRBV20-1
abundance: many
d_gene: NA
CDR3aa: CSARPRRGKNIQYF
CDR3nt: TGCAGTGCTAGACCCAGGAGGGGCAAAAACATTCAGTACTTC

j_gene: TRBJ1-4
v_gene: TRBV7-9
abundance: few
d_gene: NA
CDR3aa: CASSSDKSTNEKLFF
CDR3nt: TGTGCCAGCAGCTCCGATAAGTCAACTAATGAAAAACTGTTTTTT

j_gene: TRBJ2-7
v_gene: TRBV27
abundance: NA
d_gene: NA
CDR3aa: CASSFKRGGYEQYF
CDR3nt: TGTGCCAGCAGTTTTAAAAGGGGGGGTTACGAGCAGTACTTC

j_gene: TRBJ2-1
v_gene: TRBV6-5
abundance: NA
d_gene: NA
CDR3aa: CASSYGPEQFF
CDR3nt: TGTGCCAGCAGTTACGGGCCTGAGCAGTTCTTC

j_gene: TRBJ2-7
v_gene: TRBV13
abundance: few
d_gene: TRBD1
CDR3aa: CASSPGTGARVGQYF
CDR3nt: TGTGCCAGCAGCCCCGGGACAGGGGCGCGGGTGGGGCAGTACTTC

j_gene: TRBJ2-7
v_gene: TRBV3-1
abundance: NA
d_gene: NA
CDR3aa: CASSPRQDINYEQYF
CDR3nt: TGTGCCAGCAGCCCCCGACAGGACATAAATTACGAGCAGTACTTC

j_gene: TRBJ2-2
v_gene: TRBV7-6
abundance: NA
d_gene: NA
CDR3aa: CASSSYSAGQTITGELFF
CDR3nt: TGTGCCAGCAGCTCTTATAGCGCGGGACAGACGATCACCGGGGAGCTGTTTTTT

j_gene: TRBJ2-7
v_gene: TRBV7-9
abundance: many
d_gene: TRBD1
CDR3aa: CASSARTGILYEQYF
CDR3nt: TGTGCCAGCTCTGCAAGGACAGGGATTTTGTACGAGCAGTACTTC

j_gene: TRBJ2-7
v_gene: TRBV20-1
abundance: many
d_gene: NA
CDR3aa: CSAVLRETVSYEQYF
CDR3nt: TGCAGTGCTGTCCTACGGGAGACAGTCTCCTACGAGCAGTACTTC

j_gene: TRBJ1-6
v_gene: TRBV21-1
abundance: few
d_gene: NA
CDR3aa: CASSKDWDGGQFSPLHF
CDR3nt: TGTGCCAGCAGCAAAGATTGGGATGGGGGACAGTTTTCACCCCTCCACTTT

j_gene: TRBJ1-2
v_gene: TRBV6-5
abundance: NA
d_gene: NA
CDR3aa: CASSYGGAWGYTF
CDR3nt: TGTGCCAGCAGTTACGGAGGGGCTTGGGGCTACACCTTC

j_gene: TRBJ2-1
v_gene: TRBV19
abundance: NA
d_gene: TRBD2
CDR3aa: CASSLAVTNNERFF
CDR3nt: TGTGCCAGTAGCCTAGCGGTAACAAACAATGAGCGGTTCTTC

j_gene: TRBJ2-7
v_gene: TRBV7-2
abundance: few
d_gene: TRBD1
CDR3aa: CASSQEGAVFYEQYF
CDR3nt: TGTGCCAGCAGCCAAGAGGGGGCTGTCTTCTACGAGCAGTACTTC

j_gene: TRBJ2-3
v_gene: TRBV7-9
abundance: NA
d_gene: TRBD2
CDR3aa: CASSLDGGRGTDTQYF
CDR3nt: TGTGCCAGCAGCTTAGATGGCGGGAGGGGCACAGATACGCAGTATTTT

j_gene: TRBJ2-3
v_gene: TRBV7-9
abundance: once
d_gene: TRBD2
CDR3aa: CASSSRLAGKQSGTDTQYF
CDR3nt: TGTGCCAGCAGCTCGAGGCTAGCGGGGAAACAGTCTGGCACAGATACGCAGTATTTT

j_gene: TRBJ1-1
v_gene: TRBV5-1
abundance: many
d_gene: NA
CDR3aa: CASRGKGAEAFF
CDR3nt: TGCGCCAGCAGGGGGAAAGGAGCTGAAGCTTTCTTT

j_gene: TRBJ2-7
v_gene: TRBV20-1
abundance: few
d_gene: TRBD2
CDR3aa: CSARGGGPKPYEQYF
CDR3nt: TGCAGTGCTAGAGGCGGGGGGCCGAAACCCTACGAGCAGTACTTC

j_gene: TRBJ2-5
v_gene: TRBV7-2
abundance: many
d_gene: NA
CDR3aa: CASSLVGGLGGETQYF
CDR3nt: TGTGCCAGCAGCTTAGTCGGGGGGCTAGGAGGAGAGACCCAGTACTTC

j_gene: TRBJ2-7
v_gene: TRBV20-1
abundance: many
d_gene: NA
CDR3aa: CSAEWRSRYEQYF
CDR3nt: TGCAGTGCGGAATGGCGGTCTAGGTACGAGCAGTACTTC

j_gene: TRBJ2-1
v_gene: TRBV7-9
abundance: many
d_gene: TRBD1
CDR3aa: CASSPAGQATQSSYNEQFF
CDR3nt: TGTGCCAGCAGCCCGGCGGGACAGGCTACCCAAAGCTCCTACAATGAGCAGTTCTTC

j_gene: TRBJ1-5
v_gene: TRBV3-2
abundance: NA
d_gene: NA
CDR3aa: CASSQELGQGRSNQPQHF
CDR3nt: TGTGCCAGCAGCCAAGAACTTGGACAGGGGCGGAGCAATCAGCCCCAGCATTTT

j_gene: TRBJ2-7
v_gene: TRBV4-1
abundance: few
d_gene: TRBD2
CDR3aa: CASSQEGGWENEQYF
CDR3nt: TGCGCCAGCAGCCAAGAGGGAGGGTGGGAAAACGAGCAGTACTTC

j_gene: TRBJ1-5
v_gene: TRBV27
abundance: NA
d_gene: NA
CDR3aa: CASSLLSSLYSNQPQHF
CDR3nt: TGTGCCAGCAGTTTACTCTCCAGTTTATATAGCAATCAGCCCCAGCATTTT

j_gene: TRBJ2-1
v_gene: TRBV4-2
abundance: many
d_gene: TRBD2
CDR3aa: CASSPGLAGRNEQFF
CDR3nt: TGTGCCAGCAGCCCTGGACTAGCGGGACGCAATGAGCAGTTCTTC

j_gene: TRBJ1-1
v_gene: TRBV5-1
abundance: many
d_gene: NA
CDR3aa: CASRSTNTEAFF
CDR3nt: TGCGCCAGCCGCTCAACAAACACTGAAGCTTTCTTT

j_gene: TRBJ2-1
v_gene: TRBV29-1
abundance: NA
d_gene: NA
CDR3aa: CSVRFLSGIYNEQFF
CDR3nt: TGCAGCGTCCGCTTTCTGAGTGGGATATACAATGAGCAGTTCTTC

j_gene: TRBJ2-7
v_gene: TRBV11-2
abundance: few
d_gene: TRBD1
CDR3aa: CASSSFGDRSGEQYF
CDR3nt: TGTGCCAGCAGCTCCTTTGGGGACAGGTCTGGGGAGCAGTACTTC

j_gene: TRBJ1-1
v_gene: TRBV25-1
abundance: many
d_gene: NA
CDR3aa: CASSVMEHTEAFF
CDR3nt: TGTGCCAGCAGTGTAATGGAACACACTGAAGCTTTCTTT

j_gene: TRBJ2-1
v_gene: TRBV30
abundance: NA
d_gene: TRBD1
CDR3aa: CAWSDLSTGVFYNEQFF
CDR3nt: TGTGCCTGGAGTGATTTGTCCACAGGGGTTTTCTATAATGAGCAGTTCTTC